This T cell receptor beta chain was captured by sequencing in a study of graft-versus-host responses after intestinal transplantation. Study information: For around 3 years after anti-thymocyte globulin induction, all recipients took tacrolimus and steroids.

Details on this clone: Its matching antigen is unknown.

Only in-frame clones appear in the TCRdb table, and some are missing; sequencing was by immunoSEQ multiplex PCR. The table has over 100,000 clones, over 80% seen once. Broader study findings: There were GvH clones found in recipient marrow, and some of them appeared first in ileum or blood. HvG clone declines early post-transplant were associated with peak circulating GvH levels. High graft-versus-host to host-versus-graft T cell clonal ratios marked allografts of patients with graft-donor macrochimerism.

There are 16 residues in the CDR3. CDR1 SGDLS and CDR2 YYNGEE come from the germline V gene. The V and J ends lost 0 bases and 8 bases, in that order; junction bases with no gene match: 5. The V gene is TRBV9, the J gene TRBJ2-1, with 13 positions matching TRBD2. This TCR was recovered from a human donor who received an intestinal transplant. The material was unstimulated CD4+ T cells sorted from spleen or lymph node cells, obtained before intestinal transplant. CDR3 residues: CASSVEGTSGVDEQFF. The CDR3 DNA reads TGTGCCAGCAGCGTAGAAGGGACTAGCGGGGTTGATGAGCAGTTCTTC.